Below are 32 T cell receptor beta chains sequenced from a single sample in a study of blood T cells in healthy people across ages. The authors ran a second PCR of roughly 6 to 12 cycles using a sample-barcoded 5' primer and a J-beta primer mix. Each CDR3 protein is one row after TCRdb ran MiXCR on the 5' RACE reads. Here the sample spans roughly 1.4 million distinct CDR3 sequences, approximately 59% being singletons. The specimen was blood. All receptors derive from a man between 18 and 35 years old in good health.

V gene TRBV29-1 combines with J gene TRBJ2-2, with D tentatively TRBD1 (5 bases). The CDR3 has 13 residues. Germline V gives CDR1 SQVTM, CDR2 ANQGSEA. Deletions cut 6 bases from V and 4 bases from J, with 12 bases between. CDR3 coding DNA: TGCAGCGTGCCAAGACAGATCACCGGGGAGCTGTTTTTT. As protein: CSVPRQITGELFF.

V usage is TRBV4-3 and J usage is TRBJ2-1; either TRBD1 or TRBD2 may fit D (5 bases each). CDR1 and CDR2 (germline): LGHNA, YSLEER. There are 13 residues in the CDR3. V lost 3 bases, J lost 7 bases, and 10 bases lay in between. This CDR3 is CASSHPWGNEQFF. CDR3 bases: TGCGCCAGCAGCCATCCCTGGGGGAATGAGCAGTTCTTC.

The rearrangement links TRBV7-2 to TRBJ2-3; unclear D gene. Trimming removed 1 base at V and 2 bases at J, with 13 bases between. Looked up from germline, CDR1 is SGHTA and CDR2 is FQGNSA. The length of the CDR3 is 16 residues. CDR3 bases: TGTGCCAGCAGCTTAGAGGGCGCGTTTGTCACAGATACGCAGTATTTT. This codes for CASSLEGAFVTDTQYF. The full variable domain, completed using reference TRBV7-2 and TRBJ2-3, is GAGVSQSPSNKVTEKGKDVELRCDPISGHTALYWYRQSLGQGLEFLIYFQGNSAPDKSGLPSDRFSAERTGGSVSTLTIQRTQQEDSAVYLCASSLEGAFVTDTQYFGPGTRLTVL.

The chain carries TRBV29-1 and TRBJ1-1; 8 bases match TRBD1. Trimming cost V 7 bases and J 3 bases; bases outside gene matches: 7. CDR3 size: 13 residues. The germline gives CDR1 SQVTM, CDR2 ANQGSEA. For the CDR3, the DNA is TGCAGCGCCGGGGACAGGTCGTACACTGAAGCTTTCTTT. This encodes CSAGDRSYTEAFF.

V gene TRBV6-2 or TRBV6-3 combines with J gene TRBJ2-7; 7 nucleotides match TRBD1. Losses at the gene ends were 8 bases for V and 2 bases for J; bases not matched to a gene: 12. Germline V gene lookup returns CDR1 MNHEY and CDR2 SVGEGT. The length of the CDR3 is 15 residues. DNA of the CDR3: TGTGCCAGCGATGACGGGACAGTTCCCCCCTACGAGCAGTACTTC. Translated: CASDDGTVPPYEQYF.

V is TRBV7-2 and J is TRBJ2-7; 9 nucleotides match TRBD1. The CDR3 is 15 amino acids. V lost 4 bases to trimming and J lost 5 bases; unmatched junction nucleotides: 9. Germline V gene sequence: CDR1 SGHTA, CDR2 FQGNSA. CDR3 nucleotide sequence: TGTGCCAGCAGCTCCTACCCGGGACAGGGCGACGAGCAGTACTTC. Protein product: CASSSYPGQGDEQYF.

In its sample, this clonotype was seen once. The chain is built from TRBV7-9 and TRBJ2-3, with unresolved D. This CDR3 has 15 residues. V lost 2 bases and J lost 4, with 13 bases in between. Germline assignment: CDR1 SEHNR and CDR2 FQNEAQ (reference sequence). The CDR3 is CASSLHVRGADTQYF. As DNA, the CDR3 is TGTGCCAGCAGCTTACATGTGAGAGGAGCAGATACGCAGTATTTT.

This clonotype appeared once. CDR3 nucleotides: TGTGCCAGCAGTGGACAGGCTGACACTGAAGCTTTCTTT. Its translation is CASSGQADTEAFF. The chain is built from TRBV6-5 and TRBJ1-1; TRBD1 matches 7 bases. The CDR3 is 13 amino acids. Germline V gene sequence: CDR1 MNHEY, CDR2 SVGAGI. Trimming cost V 5 bases and J 3 bases; bases outside gene matches: 3.

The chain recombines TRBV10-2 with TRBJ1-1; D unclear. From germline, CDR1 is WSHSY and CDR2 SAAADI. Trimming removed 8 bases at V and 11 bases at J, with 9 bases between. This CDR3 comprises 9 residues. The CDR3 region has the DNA TGCGCCAGCGGCGTCTCGGCTTTCTTT. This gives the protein CASGVSAFF.

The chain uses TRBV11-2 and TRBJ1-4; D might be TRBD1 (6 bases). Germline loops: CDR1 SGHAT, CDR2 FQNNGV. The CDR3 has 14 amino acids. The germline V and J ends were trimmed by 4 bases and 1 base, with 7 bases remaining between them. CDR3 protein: CASSSDRTNEKLFF. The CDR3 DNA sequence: TGTGCCAGCAGCTCGGACAGAACTAATGAAAAACTGTTTTTT.

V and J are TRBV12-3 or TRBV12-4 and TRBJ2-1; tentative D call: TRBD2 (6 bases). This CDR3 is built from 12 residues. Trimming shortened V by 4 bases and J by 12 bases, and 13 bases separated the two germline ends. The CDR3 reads CASSSRPEGQFF. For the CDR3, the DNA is TGTGCCAGCAGTTCCCGTCCGGAGGGGCAGTTCTTC.

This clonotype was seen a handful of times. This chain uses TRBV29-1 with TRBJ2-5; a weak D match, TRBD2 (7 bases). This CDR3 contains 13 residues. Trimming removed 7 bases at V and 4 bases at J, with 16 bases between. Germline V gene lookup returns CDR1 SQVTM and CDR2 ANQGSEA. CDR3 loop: CSGGGGGRETQYF. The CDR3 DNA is TGCAGCGGGGGGGGCGGGGGCCGAGAGACCCAGTACTTC. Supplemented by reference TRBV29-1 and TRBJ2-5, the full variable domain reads SAVISQKPSRDICQRGTSLTIQCQVDSQVTMMFWYRQQPGQSLTLIATANQGSEATYESGFVIDKFPISRPNLTFSTLTVSNMSPEDSSIYLCSGGGGGRETQYFGPGTRLLVL.

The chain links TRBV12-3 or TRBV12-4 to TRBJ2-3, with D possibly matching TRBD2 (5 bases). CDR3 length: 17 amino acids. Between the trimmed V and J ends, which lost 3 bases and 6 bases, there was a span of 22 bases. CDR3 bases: TGTGCCAGCAGTTTGGTGATAGCGAGACAAGACTGGGATACGCAGTATTTT. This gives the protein CASSLVIARQDWDTQYF.

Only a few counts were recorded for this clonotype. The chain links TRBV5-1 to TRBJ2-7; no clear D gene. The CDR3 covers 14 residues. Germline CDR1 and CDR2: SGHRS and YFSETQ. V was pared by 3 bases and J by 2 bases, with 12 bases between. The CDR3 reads CASSSPGHTYEQYF. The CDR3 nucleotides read TGCGCCAGCAGCTCCCCGGGTCACACCTACGAGCAGTACTTC.

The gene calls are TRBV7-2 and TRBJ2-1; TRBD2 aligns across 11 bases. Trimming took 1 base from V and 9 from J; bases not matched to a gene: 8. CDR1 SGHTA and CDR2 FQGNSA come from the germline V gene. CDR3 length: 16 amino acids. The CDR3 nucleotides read TGTGCCAGCAGCTTAGTTAGCACTAGCGGGAGACGTGAGCAGTTCTTC. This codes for CASSLVSTSGRREQFF.

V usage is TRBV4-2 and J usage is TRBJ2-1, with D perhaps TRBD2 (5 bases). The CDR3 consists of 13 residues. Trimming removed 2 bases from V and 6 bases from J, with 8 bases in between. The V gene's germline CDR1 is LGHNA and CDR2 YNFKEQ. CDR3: CASSQRTFNEQFF. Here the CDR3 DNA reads TGTGCCAGCAGCCAAAGGACTTTCAATGAGCAGTTCTTC.

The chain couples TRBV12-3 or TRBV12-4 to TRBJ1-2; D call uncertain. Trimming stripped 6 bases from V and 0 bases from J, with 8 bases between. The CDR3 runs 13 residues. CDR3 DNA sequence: TGTGCCAGCAGGGCCAGCCCTAACTATGGCTACACCTTC. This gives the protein CASRASPNYGYTF.

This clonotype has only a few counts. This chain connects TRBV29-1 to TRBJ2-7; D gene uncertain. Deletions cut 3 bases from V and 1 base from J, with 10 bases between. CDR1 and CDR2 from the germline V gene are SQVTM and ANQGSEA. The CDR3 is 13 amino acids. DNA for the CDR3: TGCAGCGTTGAGAGTCAAGCGTCCTACGAGCAGTACTTC. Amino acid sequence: CSVESQASYEQYF.

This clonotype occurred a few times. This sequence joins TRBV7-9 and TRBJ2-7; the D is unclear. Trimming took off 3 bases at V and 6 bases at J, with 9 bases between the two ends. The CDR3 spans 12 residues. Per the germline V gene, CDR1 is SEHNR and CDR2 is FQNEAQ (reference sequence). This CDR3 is CASSFLLSEQYF. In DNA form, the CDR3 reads TGTGCCAGCAGCTTCCTCTTGAGCGAGCAGTACTTC. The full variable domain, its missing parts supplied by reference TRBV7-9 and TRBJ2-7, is DTGVSQNPRHKITKRGQNVTFRCDPISEHNRLYWYRQTLGQGPEFLTYFQNEAQLEKSRLLSDRFSAERPKGSFSTLEIQRTEQGDSAMYLCASSFLLSEQYFGPGTRLTVT.

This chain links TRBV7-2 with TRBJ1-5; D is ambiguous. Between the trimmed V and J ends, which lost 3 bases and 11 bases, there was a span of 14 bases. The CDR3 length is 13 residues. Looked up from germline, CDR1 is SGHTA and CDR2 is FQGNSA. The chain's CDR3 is CASSFGYQETQHF. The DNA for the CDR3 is TGTGCCAGCAGCTTCGGTTACCAAGAGACCCAGCATTTT. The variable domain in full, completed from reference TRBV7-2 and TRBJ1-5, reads GAGVSQSPSNKVTEKGKDVELRCDPISGHTALYWYRQSLGQGLEFLIYFQGNSAPDKSGLPSDRFSAERTGGSVSTLTIQRTQQEDSAVYLCASSFGYQETQHFGDGTRLSIL.

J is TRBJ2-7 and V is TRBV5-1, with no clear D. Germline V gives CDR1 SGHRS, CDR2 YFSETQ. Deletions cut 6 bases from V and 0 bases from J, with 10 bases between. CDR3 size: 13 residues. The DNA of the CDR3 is TGCGCCAGCACCGGCATCGACTCCTACGAGCAGTACTTC. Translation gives CASTGIDSYEQYF.

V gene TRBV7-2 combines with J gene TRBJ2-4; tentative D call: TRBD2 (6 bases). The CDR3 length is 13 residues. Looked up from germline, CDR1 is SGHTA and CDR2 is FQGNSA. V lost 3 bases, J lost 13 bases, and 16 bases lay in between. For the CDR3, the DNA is TGTGCCAGCAGCTTGGGGGGAACCCAAGAGCAGTACTTC. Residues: CASSLGGTQEQYF.

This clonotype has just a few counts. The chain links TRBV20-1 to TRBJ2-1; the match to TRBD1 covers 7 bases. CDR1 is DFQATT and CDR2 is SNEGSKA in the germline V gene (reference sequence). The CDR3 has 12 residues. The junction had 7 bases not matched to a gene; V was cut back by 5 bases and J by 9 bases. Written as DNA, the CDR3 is TGCAGTGCTTCGACAGGGAATAGTGAGCAGTTCTTC. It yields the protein CSASTGNSEQFF.

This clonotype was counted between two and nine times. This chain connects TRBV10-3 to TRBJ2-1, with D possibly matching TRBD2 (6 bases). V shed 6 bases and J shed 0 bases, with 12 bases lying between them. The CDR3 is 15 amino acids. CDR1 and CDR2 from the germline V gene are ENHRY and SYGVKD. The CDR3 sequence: CAISVGGSSYNEQFF. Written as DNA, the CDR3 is TGTGCCATCAGCGTTGGGGGGAGCTCCTACAATGAGCAGTTCTTC.

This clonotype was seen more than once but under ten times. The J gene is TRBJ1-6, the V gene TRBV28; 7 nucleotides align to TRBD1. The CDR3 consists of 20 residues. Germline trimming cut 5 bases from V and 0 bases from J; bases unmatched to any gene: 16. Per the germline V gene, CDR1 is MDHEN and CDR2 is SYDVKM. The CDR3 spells CASSPIVGGGQSSYNSPLHF. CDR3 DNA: TGTGCCAGCAGTCCGATCGTGGGGGGGGGACAGAGCTCCTATAATTCACCCCTCCACTTT. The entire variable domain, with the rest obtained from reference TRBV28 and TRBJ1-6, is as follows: DVKVTQSSRYLVKRTGEKVFLECVQDMDHENMFWYRQDPGLGLRLIYFSYDVKMKEKGDIPEGYSVSREKKERFSLILESASTNQTSMYLCASSPIVGGGQSSYNSPLHFGNGTRLTVT.

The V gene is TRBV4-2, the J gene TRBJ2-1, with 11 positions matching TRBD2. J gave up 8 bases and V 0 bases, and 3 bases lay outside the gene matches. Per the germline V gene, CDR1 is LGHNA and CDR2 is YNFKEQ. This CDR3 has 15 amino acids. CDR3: CASSQETSGSYEQFF. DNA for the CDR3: TGTGCCAGCAGCCAAGAAACTAGCGGGAGTTATGAGCAGTTCTTC.

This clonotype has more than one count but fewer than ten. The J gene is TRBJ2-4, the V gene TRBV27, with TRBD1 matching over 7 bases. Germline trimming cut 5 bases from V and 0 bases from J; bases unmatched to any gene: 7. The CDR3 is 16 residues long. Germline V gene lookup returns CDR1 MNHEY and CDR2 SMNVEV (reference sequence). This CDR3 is CASSDRQGIAKNIQYF. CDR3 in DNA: TGTGCCAGCAGTGACCGACAGGGAATAGCCAAAAACATTCAGTACTTC.

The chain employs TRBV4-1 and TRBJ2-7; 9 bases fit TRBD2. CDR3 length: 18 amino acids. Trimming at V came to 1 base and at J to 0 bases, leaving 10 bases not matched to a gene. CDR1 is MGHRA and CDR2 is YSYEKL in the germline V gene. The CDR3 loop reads CASSQVGRGGKNSYEQYF. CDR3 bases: TGCGCCAGCAGCCAAGTTGGGCGGGGGGGTAAAAACTCCTACGAGCAGTACTTC.

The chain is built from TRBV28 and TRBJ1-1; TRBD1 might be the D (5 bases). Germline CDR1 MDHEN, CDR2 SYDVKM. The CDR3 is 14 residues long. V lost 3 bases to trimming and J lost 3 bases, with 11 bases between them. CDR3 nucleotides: TGTGCCAGCAGTTTCAGGGTTTCGGACACTGAAGCTTTCTTT. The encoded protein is CASSFRVSDTEAFF. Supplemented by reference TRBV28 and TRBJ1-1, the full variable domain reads DVKVTQSSRYLVKRTGEKVFLECVQDMDHENMFWYRQDPGLGLRLIYFSYDVKMKEKGDIPEGYSVSREKKERFSLILESASTNQTSMYLCASSFRVSDTEAFFGQGTRLTVV.

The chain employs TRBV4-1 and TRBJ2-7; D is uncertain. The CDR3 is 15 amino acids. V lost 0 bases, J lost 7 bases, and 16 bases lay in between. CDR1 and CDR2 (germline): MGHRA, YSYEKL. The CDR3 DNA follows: TGCGCCAGCAGCCAAGATCCAGGAAGGGTGGGGGAGCAGTACTTC. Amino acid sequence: CASSQDPGRVGEQYF.

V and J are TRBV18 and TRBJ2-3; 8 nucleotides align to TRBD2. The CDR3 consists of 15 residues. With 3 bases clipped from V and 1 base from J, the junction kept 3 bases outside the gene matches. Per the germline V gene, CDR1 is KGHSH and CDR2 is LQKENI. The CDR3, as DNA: TGTGCCAGCTCACCGGTGACTAGCGGCACAGATACGCAGTATTTT. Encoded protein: CASSPVTSGTDTQYF.

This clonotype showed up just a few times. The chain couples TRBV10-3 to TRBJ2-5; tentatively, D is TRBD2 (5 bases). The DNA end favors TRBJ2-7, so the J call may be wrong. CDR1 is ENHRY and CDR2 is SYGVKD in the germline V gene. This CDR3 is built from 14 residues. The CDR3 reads CATNDQDAGDEQYF. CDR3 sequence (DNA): TGTGCCACCAACGACCAGGACGCGGGCGACGAGCAGTACTTC.